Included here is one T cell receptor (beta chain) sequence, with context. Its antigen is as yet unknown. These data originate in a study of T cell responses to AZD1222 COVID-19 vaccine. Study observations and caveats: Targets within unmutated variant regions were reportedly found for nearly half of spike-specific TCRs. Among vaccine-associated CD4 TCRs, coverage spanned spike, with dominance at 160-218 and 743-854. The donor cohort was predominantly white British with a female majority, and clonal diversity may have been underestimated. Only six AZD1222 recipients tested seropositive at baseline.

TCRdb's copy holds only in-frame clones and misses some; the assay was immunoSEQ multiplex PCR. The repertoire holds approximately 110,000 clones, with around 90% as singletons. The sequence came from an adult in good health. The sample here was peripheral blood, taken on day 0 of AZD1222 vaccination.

The CDR3 region has the DNA TGCAGCGTTGGTGGGACAGGGATTGAGACCCAGTACTTC. Encoded protein: CSVGGTGIETQYF. The chain links TRBV29-1 to TRBJ2-5; 9 bases are a match to TRBD1. From germline, CDR1 is SQVTM and CDR2 ANQGSEA. CDR3 length: 13 amino acids. The trim removed 4 bases at V and 5 bases at J, leaving 5 bases unmatched.